This T cell receptor beta chain was captured by sequencing in a study of graft-versus-host responses after intestinal transplantation. Study-wide context: Anti-thymocyte globulin induction preceded approximately three years of tacrolimus and steroid maintenance in all recipients. Study results and limitations: There were GvH clones found in recipient marrow, and some of them appeared first in ileum or blood. The study found high graft-versus-host to host-versus-graft clonal ratios in allografts of patients with graft-donor T cell macrochimerism. Early post-transplant HvG declines were associated with peak circulating GvH clone levels.

The V end was cut by 5 bases, the J end by 5 bases, with 19 bases between. This CDR3 is built from 15 residues. Germline values: CDR1 SEHNR, CDR2 FQNEAQ (reference sequence). In this sample, this clone turned up once. Its antigen is unknown. TCRdb's table, derived via immunoSEQ multiplex PCR, lists solely in-frame clones and lacks some. The sample consists of over 45,000 clones, about 90% of them appearing once. Source: unstimulated CD4+ T cells sorted from spleen or lymph node cells, taken before transplant. This sequence joins TRBV7-9 and TRBJ2-7; tentatively, D is TRBD2 (5 bases). The receptor comes from a human donor who was the organ donor for an intestinal transplant. DNA of the CDR3: TGTGCCAGCAGCCTCAAAGGACTGAACAGTAACGAGCAGTACTTC. It yields the protein CASSLKGLNSNEQYF.